A single sample gave rise to the 26 T cell receptor beta chains below, sequenced in a study of early T cells in non-severe SARS-CoV-2 infection. TCRdb passed the 5' RACE reads through MiXCR, listing each CDR3 protein once. There are 20,000 to 30,000 distinct CDR3 sequences in the sample; 4% to 5% occur only once, and approximately 4% lies in the top ten. Sequenced input: whole blood. The receptors shown here come from an adult who was a healthcare worker with PCR-confirmed SARS-CoV-2 infection or an uninfected control (not recorded which).

In this sample, this clonotype turned up many times. The chain has TRBV20-1 and TRBJ2-1; 9 bases line up with TRBD2. Germline CDR1 is DFQATT and CDR2 is SNEGSKA (reference sequence). Trimming took 3 bases from V and 7 from J; bases not matched to a gene: 7. This CDR3 comprises 14 residues. DNA of the CDR3: TGCAGTGCTAGCCGCGGGAGGGCCGAAAATGAGCAGTTCTTC. Translating it yields CSASRGRAENEQFF.

This clonotype was counted many times. The chain carries TRBV4-1 and TRBJ2-7; D call uncertain. The CDR3 contains 15 residues. Germline values: CDR1 MGHRA, CDR2 YSYEKL. V was trimmed by 2 bases and J by 6 bases, leaving 17 bases between them. The CDR3 spells CASSQIGKTSREQYF. The CDR3 region has the DNA TGCGCCAGCAGCCAAATCGGTAAGACCTCTCGCGAGCAGTACTTC.

Many counts were recorded for this clonotype. The chain has TRBV5-1 and TRBJ2-7; maybe TRBD1 (5 bases). V was pared by 1 base and J by 3 bases, with 17 bases between. The CDR3 has 16 residues. Per the germline V gene, CDR1 is SGHRS and CDR2 is YFSETQ. The CDR3 loop is CASSLSSVGPGYEQYF. The DNA for the CDR3 is TGCGCCAGCAGCTTGTCCAGTGTGGGGCCAGGCTACGAGCAGTACTTC.

The chain is built from TRBV30 and TRBJ1-3; 7 bases agree with TRBD1. Unmatched junction bases numbered 12, after V lost 7 bases and J lost 3 bases. Germline values: CDR1 GTSNPN, CDR2 SVGIG (reference sequence). The CDR3 loop spans 15 amino acids. CDR3 nucleotide sequence: TGTGCCTTACACCGTGACAGGGTGTTTGGAAACACCATATATTTT. As protein: CALHRDRVFGNTIYF.

This clonotype has ten or more counts. V gene TRBV3-1 combines with J gene TRBJ1-4, with unresolved D. CDR1 and CDR2 from the germline V gene are LGHDT and YNNKEL (reference sequence). The CDR3 is 13 amino acids. V dropped 1 base and J dropped 8 bases, with 8 bases sitting between them. CDR3 sequence: CASSQGGVEKLFF. The CDR3 DNA reads as TGTGCCAGCAGCCAAGGGGGAGTGGAAAAACTGTTTTTT.

This clonotype was counted between two and nine times. This chain links TRBV12-3 or TRBV12-4 with TRBJ1-3, with TRBD1 identical over 8 bases. Trimming took 7 bases from V and 1 from J; bases not matched to a gene: 6. The CDR3 spans 15 residues. The CDR3 bases are TGTGCCAGCATCGATCAGGGGGCTTCTGGAAACACCATATATTTT. Translation: CASIDQGASGNTIYF.

This clonotype was seen ten or more times. The chain links TRBV12-3 or TRBV12-4 to TRBJ2-1; TRBD2 agrees at 12 bases. CDR3 size: 18 residues. V was pared by 6 bases and J by 4 bases, with 13 bases of the junction left unmatched. This CDR3 is CASRPSRTSGGIYNEQFF. As DNA, the CDR3 is TGTGCCAGCAGGCCAAGTCGAACTAGCGGGGGGATATACAATGAGCAGTTCTTC.

The table lists this clonotype with many counts. CDR3 coding DNA: TGTGCCAGCAGCGCACAGGATATGGATACGCAGTATTTT. Translating gives CASSAQDMDTQYF. The gene calls are TRBV11-2 and TRBJ2-3; D possibly corresponds to TRBD1 (5 bases). This CDR3 spans 13 amino acids. CDR1 SGHAT and CDR2 FQNNGV come from the germline V gene. V lost 5 bases to trimming and J lost 6 bases, with 12 bases between them.

This clonotype was detected ten times or more. A junction end diverges from the germline sequence, so it may reflect a read error. V usage is TRBV7-2 and J usage is TRBJ2-1; maybe TRBD2 (6 bases). The length of the CDR3 is 13 residues. Germline CDR1 and CDR2: SGHTA and FQGNSA. The CDR3 DNA reads TGTGCCAGCAGCACCCTCAAAAATCGGGGGTTGGACTTC. It codes for CASSTLKNRGLDF.

This clonotype was seen repeatedly, ten times or more. This chain uses TRBV6-1 with TRBJ2-1, with 12 bases that match TRBD2. V lost 0 bases, J lost 4 bases, and 1 base stayed unmatched. From germline, CDR1 is MNHNS and CDR2 SASEGT. CDR3 size: 16 residues. CDR3 sequence: CASSEALAGGYNEQFF. The CDR3 DNA is TGTGCCAGCAGTGAAGCGCTAGCGGGGGGGTACAATGAGCAGTTCTTC.

This clonotype is medium-sized (0.01 to 0.1%). The chain combines TRBV20-1 with TRBJ2-5; D tentatively fits TRBD1 or TRBD2 (5 bases each). V was pared by 1 base and J by 9 bases, with 15 bases between. Germline V gene lookup returns CDR1 DFQATT and CDR2 SNEGSKA (reference sequence). The CDR3 contains 13 residues. The CDR3 protein is CSARAQTKGPQYF. CDR3 in DNA: TGCAGTGCTAGAGCCCAGACGAAGGGACCCCAGTACTTC.

This clonotype was picked up many times. This sequence joins TRBV25-1 and TRBJ1-1; 11 bases match TRBD1. Germline V gene lookup returns CDR1 MGHDK and CDR2 SYGVNS. The CDR3 sequence is 17 residues long. Trimming removed 1 base from V and 2 bases from J; junction bases left unmatched: 6. The CDR3 coding sequence is TGTGCCAGCAGTGAATGGGGGACAGGGGGTCTAAACACTGAAGCTTTCTTT. It translates to CASSEWGTGGLNTEAFF.

This clonotype is termed medium-sized. The CDR3 sequence is CASSPSRGRAYEQYF. Written as DNA, the CDR3 is TGTGCCAGCAGCCCTTCACGTGGCAGGGCCTACGAGCAGTACTTC. The V call is TRBV11-2, the J call TRBJ2-7; D might be TRBD1 (5 bases). V lost 5 bases to trimming and J lost 2 bases, with 16 bases between them. This CDR3 is built from 15 residues. Germline V CDR1 and CDR2: SGHAT, FQNNGV.

This clonotype came up many times. The chain combines TRBV28 with TRBJ2-2, with 10 bases identical to TRBD2. Germline V gives CDR1 MDHEN, CDR2 SYDVKM. V gave up 3 bases and J gave up 4 bases; unmatched junction bases: 5. CDR3 length: 16 amino acids. In nucleotides, the CDR3 is TGTGCCAGCAGTTTGTCTAGCGGGGGTCCCACCGGGGAGCTGTTTTTT. Its translation is CASSLSSGGPTGELFF.

This clonotype was seen repeatedly, ten times or more. J is TRBJ1-3 and V is TRBV6-6; 7 positions agree with TRBD1. The junction had 9 bases not matched to a gene; V was cut back by 6 bases and J by 1 base. The CDR3 is 16 residues long. In germline, CDR1 is MNHNY, CDR2 SVGAGI (reference sequence). Here the CDR3 reads CASSKTQGDSGNTIYF. The CDR3 DNA reads TGTGCCAGCAGCAAGACCCAGGGGGATTCTGGAAACACCATATATTTT.

The sample holds many counts of this clonotype. V gene TRBV6-5 combines with J gene TRBJ2-1; the match to TRBD2 covers 8 bases. There are 15 residues in the CDR3. V shed 5 bases and J 4 bases; nucleotides not matched to a gene: 7. Germline lookup yields CDR1 MNHEY and CDR2 SVGAGI. CDR3: CASSPNAGGYNEQFF. The CDR3 DNA follows: TGTGCCAGCAGTCCGAATGCGGGGGGTTACAATGAGCAGTTCTTC.

This clonotype came up many times. This rearrangement joins TRBV5-6 to TRBJ1-5; tentative D call: TRBD1 (5 bases). This CDR3 contains 16 residues. CDR1 is SGHDT, CDR2 YYEEEE, per germline. Deletions cut 2 bases from V and 2 bases from J, with 14 bases between. CDR3 in DNA: TGTGCCAGCAGCTTCGGGGCAGGGTATGGCAATCAGCCCCAGCATTTT. It yields the protein CASSFGAGYGNQPQHF.

This clonotype was recorded many times. The rearrangement links TRBV6-5 to TRBJ2-1; 7 bases map to TRBD1. The CDR3 is 15 amino acids. The V and J ends lost 6 bases and 2 bases, in that order; junction bases with no gene match: 7. CDR1 and CDR2 (germline): MNHEY, SVGAGI. The CDR3 loop is CASSYVQGAYNEQFF. In DNA, the CDR3 is TGTGCCAGCAGCTACGTGCAGGGGGCCTACAATGAGCAGTTCTTC.

Points on this clonotype: A much larger clone lies a single base off, so this may be a read error. This CDR3 fails to terminate in the conserved phenylalanine or tryptophan, so it likely reflects a read error. The chain recombines TRBV12-3 or TRBV12-4 with TRBJ1-2, with D maybe TRBD1 (6 bases). Trimming stripped 7 bases from V and 3 bases from J, with 12 bases between. This CDR3 contains 13 residues. CDR3 sequence: CASNIRGDYGYTL. The CDR3 region has the DNA TGTGCCAGCAATATCAGGGGAGACTATGGCTACACCCTC.

This chain connects TRBV12-3 or TRBV12-4 to TRBJ2-2; D ambiguous. The CDR3 consists of 14 residues. V lost 6 bases, J lost 0 bases, and 8 bases lay in between. This chain's CDR3 is CASRPPSNTGELFF. DNA for the CDR3: TGTGCCAGCAGACCTCCATCGAACACCGGGGAGCTGTTTTTT.

This clonotype was counted at least ten times. The V gene is TRBV5-5, the J gene TRBJ1-4, with D maybe TRBD1 (6 bases). Trimming took 4 bases from V and 6 from J, leaving 16 bases between them. CDR1 and CDR2 from the germline V gene are SGHKS and YYEKEE (reference sequence). There are 15 residues in the CDR3. This chain's CDR3 is CASSRTTGEDEKLFF. The CDR3 nucleotides are TGTGCCAGCAGCCGGACGACAGGAGAGGATGAAAAACTGTTTTTT.

This clonotype rates as medium-sized. The chain uses TRBV18 and TRBJ2-1; 7 bases are a match to TRBD2. This CDR3 has 19 residues. From germline, CDR1 is KGHSH and CDR2 LQKENI. With V trimmed by 5 bases and J by 6 bases, 22 bases remained unmatched. This CDR3 reads CASSGFRIVRLAKTNEQFF. CDR3 DNA sequence: TGTGCCAGCTCAGGGTTTAGGATTGTCCGACTAGCAAAGACCAATGAGCAGTTCTTC. The full variable domain, with the rest looked up from reference TRBV18 and TRBJ2-1, is NAGVMQNPRHLVRRRGQEARLRCSPMKGHSHVYWYRQLPEEGLKFMVYLQKENIIDESGMPKERFSAEFPKEGPSILRIQQVVRGDSAAYFCASSGFRIVRLAKTNEQFFGPGTRLTVL.

The chain recombines TRBV11-2 with TRBJ2-5, with D possibly being TRBD1 (5 bases). The germline V and J ends were trimmed by 2 bases and 5 bases, with 12 bases remaining between them. The CDR3 runs to 14 residues. Germline CDR1 is SGHAT and CDR2 is FQNNGV. CDR3 sequence: CASSLQGLGETQYF. CDR3 coding DNA: TGTGCCAGCAGCTTACAGGGTTTAGGGGAGACCCAGTACTTC. The variable domain in full, with the rest retrieved from reference TRBV11-2 and TRBJ2-5, is EAGVAQSPRYKIIEKRQSVAFWCNPISGHATLYWYQQILGQGPKLLIQFQNNGVVDDSQLPKDRFSAERLKGVDSTLKIQPAKLEDSAVYLCASSLQGLGETQYFGPGTRLLVL.

This chain connects TRBV18 to TRBJ2-1, with 14 bases lining up with TRBD2. This CDR3 has 17 residues. V lost 6 bases to trimming and J lost 3 bases; unmatched junction nucleotides: 7. Germline V gives CDR1 KGHSH, CDR2 LQKENI. The CDR3 DNA sequence: TGTGCCAGCTCCCCGACTAGCGGGGGGGCCGACTACAATGAGCAGTTCTTC. Amino acids: CASSPTSGGADYNEQFF.

This clonotype was seen a handful of times. V usage is TRBV3-1 and J usage is TRBJ2-1; unclear D gene. V was pared by 4 bases and J by 8 bases, with 6 bases between. Germline CDR1 and CDR2: LGHDT and YNNKEL (reference sequence). The CDR3 has 11 residues. The CDR3 nucleotides read TGTGCCAGCAGCCGACGCGATGAGCAGTTCTTC. Protein: CASSRRDEQFF.

By share, this clonotype ranks as medium-sized. This chain uses TRBV10-3 with TRBJ2-1; TRBD2 matches at 9 bases. Germline V gene lookup returns CDR1 ENHRY and CDR2 SYGVKD. V lost 10 bases to trimming and J lost 5 bases; unmatched junction nucleotides: 18. The CDR3 runs 17 residues. The CDR3 protein is CATGSRVAGVEHNEQFF. CDR3 bases: TGTGCCACCGGTTCGAGGGTAGCGGGAGTAGAGCACAATGAGCAGTTCTTC.